A single sample gave rise to the 21 T cell receptor beta chains below, sequenced in a study of regulatory T cells in long-lasting Graves disease. Time point described: newly diagnosed GD, antithyroid drugs for less than 3 months. Following extraction of RNA from PBMCs, that RNA was used to make the TCR library. Through Arm-PCR of CDR3 regions and iRepertoire HTBI primers, TCR beta libraries were built. TCRdb redid the calling of the multiplex PCR reads with MiXCR, one entry per CDR3 protein. The sample includes 300,000 to 400,000 distinct CDR3 sequences, over 15% of them seen just once. This specimen was peripheral blood mononuclear cells (PBMCs), taken at new diagnosis, from a patient treated with antithyroid drugs. Receptors were obtained from a female donor with Graves disease.

This clonotype occurred many times. The chain uses TRBV2 and TRBJ2-5, with 8 positions matching TRBD2. V lost 10 bases, J lost 5 bases, and 9 bases stayed unmatched. This CDR3 region has 13 residues. Germline CDR1 is SNHLY and CDR2 is FYNNEI. The DNA of the CDR3 is TGTGCCATCTTCAAGCGGGAGCGCGAGACCCAGTACTTC. It encodes CAIFKRERETQYF.

In its sample, this clonotype was seen a few times. The rearrangement joins TRBV19 to TRBJ2-1, with 8 bases identical to TRBD2. Germline V gene sequence: CDR1 LNHDA, CDR2 SQIVND (reference sequence). The V gene end was trimmed by 5 bases and the J gene end by 0 bases; junction bases not matched to a gene: 6. This CDR3 is 16 amino acids long. The CDR3 protein is CASSSTSVDSYNEQFF. DNA of the CDR3: TGTGCCAGTAGTTCGACTAGCGTTGACTCCTACAATGAGCAGTTCTTC.

This clonotype was seen ten or more times. The genes are TRBV7-2 and TRBJ2-4, with 8 nucleotides matching TRBD2. This CDR3 spans 14 amino acids. The J segment lost 8 bases and the V segment lost 2 bases, leaving 5 bases of the junction unmatched. Germline V gene data show CDR1 as SGHTA and CDR2 as FQGNSA. CDR3 DNA sequence: TGTGCCAGCAGCTTAAGCGGGAGAAACGACATTCAGTACTTC. Its translation: CASSLSGRNDIQYF.

This clonotype was recorded many times. This chain connects TRBV19 to TRBJ2-7, with 10 bases fitting TRBD1. Unmatched junction bases numbered 5, after V lost 6 bases and J lost 0 bases. Germline lookup yields CDR1 LNHDA and CDR2 SQIVND (reference sequence). The CDR3 is 15 amino acids. The CDR3 loop is CASSRGTGASYEQYF. The DNA of the CDR3 is TGTGCCAGTAGCCGCGGGACAGGGGCCTCCTACGAGCAGTACTTC. Complete variable domain (other parts from reference TRBV19 and TRBJ2-7): DGGITQSPKYLFRKEGQNVTLSCEQNLNHDAMYWYRQDPGQGLRLIYYSQIVNDFQKGDIAEGYSVSREKKESFPLTVTSAQKNPTAFYLCASSRGTGASYEQYFGPGTRLTVT.

The sample holds many counts of this clonotype. The chain carries TRBV18 and TRBJ2-1; the match to TRBD1 covers 7 bases. Unmatched junction bases numbered 12, after V lost 3 bases and J lost 7 bases. CDR1 and CDR2 from the germline V gene are KGHSH and LQKENI. CDR3 length: 16 amino acids. The CDR3 coding sequence is TGTGCCAGCTCACCCCCCGGGCCAGGGGGTAGAAATGAGCAGTTCTTC. Protein product: CASSPPGPGGRNEQFF. Full variable domain (rest looked up from reference TRBV18 and TRBJ2-1): NAGVMQNPRHLVRRRGQEARLRCSPMKGHSHVYWYRQLPEEGLKFMVYLQKENIIDESGMPKERFSAEFPKEGPSILRIQQVVRGDSAAYFCASSPPGPGGRNEQFFGPGTRLTVL.

About this clonotype itself: A much more abundant neighbour one base away suggests this may be a read error. Because the CDR3 is missing its conserved closing phenylalanine or tryptophan, this is likely a read error. The J gene is TRBJ2-1, the V gene TRBV10-3; D may be TRBD2 (6 bases). V was shortened by 4 bases and J by 3 bases, with 13 bases between the two germline ends. The CDR3 loop spans 15 amino acids. Per the germline V gene, CDR1 is ENHRY and CDR2 is SYGVKD. The CDR3 DNA reads as TGTGCCATCAGTGGATCAGCGGGCGGCTACAATGAGCAGTTCTCC. Protein product: CAISGSAGGYNEQFS.

This sequence joins TRBV6-2 or TRBV6-3 and TRBJ2-5; D ambiguous. This CDR3 contains 14 residues. Trimming pared 5 bases from V and 1 base from J, leaving 11 bases between. CDR1 MNHEY and CDR2 SVGEGT come from the germline V gene. Here the CDR3 DNA reads TGTGCCAGCAGTATAGACAAAATCCAAGAGACCCAGTACTTC. Amino acids: CASSIDKIQETQYF.

Concerning this clonotype: It is likely a read error: a sequence one base away is far more abundant. J is TRBJ2-1 and V is TRBV11-3; 12 bases fit TRBD2. The CDR3 totals 15 residues. The V segment lost 1 base and the J segment 13 bases; nucleotides outside the gene matches: 8. The germline V gene has CDR1 SGHNT and CDR2 YENEEA. The CDR3 is CASSLGLAGEETQFF. The CDR3 DNA follows: TGTGCCAGCAGCTTAGGACTAGCGGGAGAAGAGACCCAGTTCTTC. Complete variable domain (other parts from reference TRBV11-3 and TRBJ2-1): EAGVVQSPRYKIIEKKQPVAFWCNPISGHNTLYWYLQNLGQGPELLIRYENEEAVDDSQLPKDRFSAERLKGVDSTLKIQPAELGDSAVYLCASSLGLAGEETQFFGPGTRLTVL.

This chain uses TRBV9 with TRBJ2-2; D tentatively fits TRBD1 or TRBD2 (5 bases each). CDR1 is SGDLS, CDR2 YYNGEE, per germline. The CDR3 contains 14 residues. The ends were cut back, 0 bases at V and 4 bases at J, with 7 bases in the middle. CDR3 sequence: CASSVGGTTGELFF. The DNA of the CDR3 is TGTGCCAGCAGCGTAGGGGGGACCACCGGGGAGCTGTTTTTT. The variable domain in full, completed from reference TRBV9 and TRBJ2-2, reads DSGVTQTPKHLITATGQRVTLRCSPRSGDLSVYWYQQSLDQGLQFLIQYYNGEERAKGNILERFSAQQFPDLHSELNLSSLELGDSALYFCASSVGGTTGELFFGEGSRLTVL.

This clonotype was picked up a small number of times. A far larger clone is only one base removed, so a read error is likely. The rearrangement joins TRBV10-3 to TRBJ2-5, with TRBD1 matching over 7 bases. The J call may be in error: the DNA end matches TRBJ2-7 better. Germline CDR1 is ENHRY and CDR2 is SYGVKD. The CDR3 is 14 residues long. CDR3 in DNA: TGTGCCATCAGTGAAGGGGGCAGCTCCTACGAGCAGTACTTC. Protein product: CAISEGGSSYEQYF.

Comment on this clonotype: A read error is possible here, since a much larger clone lies one base away. The chain links TRBV2 to TRBJ2-1, with D possibly being TRBD2 (6 bases). The CDR3 consists of 15 residues. V was cut by 6 bases and J by 10 bases, with 22 bases left in between. Germline V gene sequence: CDR1 SNHLY, CDR2 FYNNEI. The DNA of the CDR3 is TGTGCCAGCAGGAGACTTAGCGGTCTGGACGGCGAGCAGTTCTTC. Translation: CASRRLSGLDGEQFF.

There are many counts of this clonotype. The J gene is TRBJ2-3, the V gene TRBV28; D is unclear. This CDR3 region has 17 residues. V was shortened by 4 bases and J by 0 bases, with 17 bases between the two germline ends. The germline V gene encodes CDR1 MDHEN and CDR2 SYDVKM. The CDR3: CASSSLLMVSSTDTQYF. The CDR3 DNA follows: TGTGCCAGCAGTTCTCTGTTGATGGTGTCTAGCACAGATACGCAGTATTTT.

There are many counts of this clonotype. The chain links TRBV27 to TRBJ1-1; D unresolved. The CDR3 length is 14 residues. Germline loops: CDR1 MNHEY, CDR2 SMNVEV (reference sequence). V was clipped by 2 bases and J by 4 bases, with 11 bases between them. The CDR3, as DNA: TGTGCCAGCAGTTTAACAGCCGGGAGCACTGAAGCTTTCTTT. This codes for CASSLTAGSTEAFF.

The sample holds many counts of this clonotype. The chain recombines TRBV30 with TRBJ1-2, with no clear D. CDR1 and CDR2 (germline): GTSNPN, SVGIG (reference sequence). Trimming cost V 2 bases and J 0 bases, with 4 bases left between them. The CDR3 totals 12 residues. The CDR3 region is CAWSYSNYGYTF. For the CDR3, the DNA is TGTGCCTGGAGTTACTCTAACTATGGCTACACCTTC.

This clonotype was counted between two and nine times. Likely a read error: the CDR3 ends without its conserved phenylalanine or tryptophan. The limits of the CDR3 on the DNA are not certain, so only TCRdb's listed CDR3 is given. The V and J genes are TRBV18 and TRBJ2-7; TRBD2 is the table's D call and was not checked against the DNA. Germline CDR1 reads KGHSH; CDR2 reads LQKENI. The CDR3 comprises 13 residues, both ends counted. CDR3 sequence: CASSPASLDRQHL.

Remarks on this clonotype: One end of the junction does not line up with germline, which may come from a read error. The V call is TRBV27, the J call TRBJ1-2; tentatively, D is TRBD1 (5 bases). CDR3 length: 14 amino acids. The germline V gene encodes CDR1 MNHEY and CDR2 SMNVEV (reference sequence). CDR3 coding DNA: TGTGCCGGCAGTTTATCGGCAGGGAGCTGTGGCTACACCTTC. It codes for CAGSLSAGSCGYTF.

The table lists this clonotype with many counts. V usage is TRBV5-1 and J usage is TRBJ2-5; tentatively, D is TRBD2 (6 bases). The germline CDR1 and CDR2 sequences are SGHRS and YFSETQ. This CDR3 comprises 14 residues. Trimming stripped 0 bases from V and 4 bases from J, with 10 bases between. CDR3 nucleotides: TGCGCCAGCAGCTTGGCCGGAGGGACAGAGACCCAGTACTTC. Its translation is CASSLAGGTETQYF.

This clonotype has at least ten counts. The chain combines TRBV7-2 with TRBJ1-4; TRBD1 is a possible D gene (5 bases). Trimming pared 1 base from V and 5 bases from J, leaving 11 bases between. The CDR3 consists of 15 residues. CDR1 and CDR2 from the germline V gene are SGHTA and FQGNSA. CDR3 bases: TGTGCCAGCAGCTTAGGTCGGGGGATCAATGAAAAACTGTTTTTT. This gives the protein CASSLGRGINEKLFF.

This clonotype was seen at least ten times. The chain recombines TRBV27 with TRBJ2-3; 8 bases fit TRBD2. V shed 6 bases and J 1 base; nucleotides not matched to a gene: 21. Germline CDR1 MNHEY, CDR2 SMNVEV (reference sequence). The CDR3 runs to 20 residues. Written as DNA, the CDR3 is TGTGCCAGCAGCCCTAGATGGGGCGGGAGGAGGCCAGAGCGCACAGATACGCAGTATTTT. Amino acid sequence: CASSPRWGGRRPERTDTQYF.

Notes on this clonotype: Germline is not matched at one junction end, which may reflect a read error. The J gene is TRBJ2-3, the V gene TRBV2; D is unresolved. The CDR3 length is 15 residues. Germline V CDR1 and CDR2: SNHLY, FYNNEI. The CDR3 bases are TGTGTCAGCAGTGAAGCTCGGCCCGGCGCAGATACGCAGTATTTT. This translates into CVSSEARPGADTQYF.

Of note for this clonotype: A much more abundant neighbour one base away suggests this may be a read error. The gene calls are TRBV2 and TRBJ2-7; no firm D call. The CDR3 consists of 13 residues. The germline V gene has CDR1 SNHLY and CDR2 FYNNEI. The CDR3 region is CAGSVERFYEQYF. CDR3 nucleotide sequence: TGTGCCGGCAGTGTGGAGAGATTCTACGAGCAGTACTTC.